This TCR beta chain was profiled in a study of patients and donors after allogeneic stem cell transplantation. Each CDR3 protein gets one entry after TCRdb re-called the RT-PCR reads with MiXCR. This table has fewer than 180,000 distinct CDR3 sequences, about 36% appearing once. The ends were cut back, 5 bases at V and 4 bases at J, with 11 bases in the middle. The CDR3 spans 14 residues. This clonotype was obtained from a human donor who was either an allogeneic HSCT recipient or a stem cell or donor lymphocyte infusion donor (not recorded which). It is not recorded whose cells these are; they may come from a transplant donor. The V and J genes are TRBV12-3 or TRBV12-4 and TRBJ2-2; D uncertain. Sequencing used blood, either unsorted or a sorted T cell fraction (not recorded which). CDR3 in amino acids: CASSPLGVTGELFF. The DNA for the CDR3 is TGTGCCAGCAGTCCTCTGGGCGTCACCGGGGAGCTGTTTTTT.